This T cell receptor (beta chain) was identified during a study of CD8+CD57+ T cells in acquired aplastic anemia. Study observations and caveats: CD8+ Simpson's diversity showed no significant patient-control difference.

Profiling that covered TCR beta VDJ and CDR3 relied on genomic DNA as its template. TCRdb fed the reads into MiXCR, producing one record per CDR3 protein. This sample has 450,000 to 600,000 distinct CDR3 sequences, with around a third found just once. Of note for this clonotype: Its antigen is undetermined.

Sequenced patients had shown CD8+CD57+ cell expansion by flow cytometry. A severe acquired aplastic anemia diagnosis applied to all patients. Patients were therapy-naive when their blood was sampled. The CDR3 sequence is 15 residues long. The germline V gene has CDR1 DFQATT and CDR2 SNEGSKA (reference sequence). V shed 0 bases and J shed 4 bases, with 12 bases lying between them. The chain has TRBV20-1 and TRBJ1-4; possible D gene TRBD1, 5 bases. This sequence was found in a human donor with aplastic anemia. Sample: sorted CD4+, CD8+, or CD8+CD57+ T cells (not recorded which) from PBMCs. CDR3 nucleotides: TGCAGTGCTAGAGATCTCGGGGCCAATAATGAAAAACTGTTTTTT. It yields the protein CSARDLGANNEKLFF.